These 14 T cell receptor beta chains were all obtained from the same sample, sequenced in a study of monozygotic twins with inflammatory bowel disease (dated by TCRdb to the late 2010s). Libraries were prepared through 5' RACE. The sample was run on an Illumina HiSeq 2500. TCRdb reanalyzed the reads, keeping one entry per CDR3 protein sequence and omitting DNA. The table for this sample shows 110,000 to 150,000 distinct CDR3 sequences. The ten largest clonotypes hold 0.95% to 1.5% of the sample. The sample was blood. These receptors were obtained from a human donor with ulcerative colitis or Crohn's disease, or a healthy co-twin of an affected twin (not recorded which).

V gene TRBV12-3 or TRBV12-4 combines with J gene TRBJ1-5. This CDR3 has 12 amino acids. CDR3 sequence: CASTYLGQLQHF.

The chain links TRBV7-8 to TRBJ1-5. This CDR3 has 15 residues. The germline CDR1 and CDR2 sequences are SGHVS and FQNEAQ. CDR3 sequence reads: CASSLAGMGNQPQHF. The variable domain in full, with the rest retrieved from reference TRBV7-8 and TRBJ1-5, is GAGVSQSPRYKVAKRGQDVALRCDPISGHVSLFWYQQALGQGPEFLTYFQNEAQLDKSGLPSDRFFAERPEGSVSTLKIQRTQQEDSAVYLCASSLAGMGNQPQHFGDGTRLSIL.

This rearrangement joins TRBV5-1 to TRBJ1-1. The CDR3 spans 12 residues. CDR1 and CDR2 (germline): SGHRS, YFSETQ. This chain's CDR3 is CASSREGTEAFF.

The genes are TRBV27 and TRBJ2-7; TCRdb outputs TRBD2, but without DNA this stays unchecked. CDR3 length equals 17 residues. Germline lookup yields CDR1 MNHEY and CDR2 SMNVEV (reference sequence). The CDR3 spells CASSPLGLAESSYEQYF.

This chain connects TRBV27 to TRBJ2-1. CDR1 is MNHEY, CDR2 SMNVEV, per germline (reference sequence). This CDR3 is 14 amino acids long. The CDR3 spells CASSFSVLSNEQFF.

V usage is TRBV3-1 and J usage is TRBJ2-1; TCRdb reports TRBD1, a call that lacks DNA to check it against. Germline CDR1 is LGHDT and CDR2 is YNNKEL (reference sequence). This CDR3 region has 15 residues. The CDR3 spells CASSQEGGWGNEQFF.

The chain carries TRBV23-1 and TRBJ2-4; TCRdb reports TRBD1, a call that lacks DNA to check it against. TRBV23-1 is annotated as an ORF whose role is uncertain. The CDR3 is made up of 17 amino acids. The CDR3: CASSPKGTTYGKNIQYF.

V usage is TRBV20-1 and J usage is TRBJ2-7; TCRdb's assignment of TRBD1 cannot be checked, as there is no DNA. In germline, CDR1 is DFQATT, CDR2 SNEGSKA (reference sequence). This CDR3 is built from 15 residues. CDR3 residues: CSARDVQGGSYEQYF.

The chain links TRBV7-2 to TRBJ2-2; TCRdb's D call of TRBD2 is untestable without DNA. The germline gives CDR1 SGHTA, CDR2 FQGNSA. CDR3 length: 16 amino acids. This chain's CDR3 is CASRATSGSFSGELFF.

The V and J genes are TRBV2 and TRBJ2-2; TCRdb designates TRBD1, a call that cannot be tested without DNA. The CDR3 spans 16 residues. Germline V gene sequence: CDR1 SNHLY, CDR2 FYNNEI. CDR3 sequence reads: CASSRTGGLNTGELFF.

This rearrangement joins TRBV19 to TRBJ2-2; TCRdb returns TRBD1, unconfirmable since there is no DNA. CDR1 is LNHDA, CDR2 SQIVND, per germline (reference sequence). The CDR3 is 15 residues long. This CDR3 is CASRTGAANTGELFF.

The chain combines TRBV5-6 with TRBJ2-7; checking the TCRdb D call of TRBD2 is not possible without DNA. Germline CDR1 is SGHDT and CDR2 is YYEEEE. The CDR3 runs 14 residues. CDR3 sequence reads: CASTLRAGINEQYF.

This CDR3 reads CASSLQGQGIPDTQYF. The V call is TRBV7-3, the J call TRBJ2-3; TCRdb's D call, TRBD1, is unchecked because there is no DNA. The CDR3 has 16 residues. Germline V lookup: CDR1 SGHTA, CDR2 FQGTGA.

This chain links TRBV28 with TRBJ1-1. The V gene's germline CDR1 is MDHEN and CDR2 SYDVKM. CDR3 length: 14 amino acids. The CDR3 loop reads CASSPHGRKTEAFF.